This TCR beta chain was recorded in a study of T-cell memory formation after mild COVID-19. As for this clonotype: Its antigen remains unidentified.

Whole-study findings and limits: Several responding clones turned up in pre-infection memory, indicating that cross-reactive memory may have taken part. A balance of CD4 and CD8 characterized clones contracting day 15 to 85, whereas later expanders leaned CD4+. Contracting CD8+ clones were enriched in EMRA, CD4+ mainly in CM and EM.

Each CDR3 protein is one row after TCRdb ran MiXCR on the 5' RACE reads. The sample lists fewer than 250,000 distinct CDR3 sequences; roughly 18% were seen once. This CDR3 has 14 residues. V was clipped by 7 bases and J by 7 bases, with 16 bases between them. The germline CDR1 and CDR2 sequences are MNHEY and SVGAGI. The origin of this receptor is an adult woman who had mild COVID-19 (a few samples of this study predate the infection). Cell type and time point are not known. Sequenced input: PBMCs or a T cell subset sorted from them (not recorded which). V and J are TRBV6-5 and TRBJ1-4; no firm D call. CDR3 sequence reads: CASKPPGMGEKLFF. The CDR3 DNA sequence: TGTGCCAGCAAGCCCCCAGGAATGGGTGAAAAACTGTTTTTT.